This TCR beta chain comes out of a study of PD-L1 blockade in urothelial cancer. Study-wide context: Men with urothelial cancer arising in the bladder made up twenty-five of 29 patients. Each blood sample yielded a median of about 130,000 T cells.

This table comes from immunoSEQ multiplex PCR, and its TCRdb copy is limited to in-frame clones, with some not included. Of roughly 63,000 clones detected, roughly 79% appear once; the ten largest clones hold around 5.7%. Specified time point: pretreatment peripheral blood. The length of the CDR3 is 15 residues. Trimming removed 4 bases from V and 5 bases from J; junction bases left unmatched: 6. Germline V CDR1 and CDR2: SGHNT, YYREEE (reference sequence). The rearrangement joins TRBV5-4 to TRBJ1-4, with 9 bases matching TRBD1. The receptor was derived from a man in his 70s with urothelial cancer. The sample in question was PBMCs, obtained around atezolizumab (anti-PD-L1) treatment. The CDR3 DNA reads as TGTGCCAGCAGCCGAGGGACAGGGCCCAATGAAAAACTGTTTTTT. Translating gives CASSRGTGPNEKLFF.